This T cell receptor beta chain was found in a study of blood T cells in healthy people across ages. Regarding the study as a whole: Whereas aged donors had fewer naive CD4+ cells, long-lived donors had more of them and higher diversity.

Every donor contributed about 10 milliliters of peripheral blood by blood draw. For the second PCR, which ran for about 7 to 11 cycles, a sample-barcoded 5' primer and a J-beta primer mix were used. Each cDNA was tagged by a template-switch adaptor containing 12 random nucleotides. TCRdb ran MiXCR on the 5' RACE reads and lists one entry per CDR3 protein. In the table there are roughly 1,300,000 distinct CDR3 sequences, approximately 59% of which are singletons. The sample holds one count of this clonotype. Its specificity is not known. This CDR3 region has 14 residues. V was clipped by 6 bases and J by 3 bases; unmatched bases: 3. Germline loops: CDR1 MNHEY, CDR2 SVGAGI.

Sequencing was carried out using blood. This TCR was sampled from a man aged 18 to 30 in good health. This chain uses TRBV6-5 with TRBJ2-7, with 12 bases identical to TRBD2. The CDR3 loop reads CASRRGLAGYEQYF. Written as DNA, the CDR3 is TGTGCCAGCAGGCGGGGACTAGCGGGCTACGAGCAGTACTTC.